Listed below are T cell receptor beta chains from one sample, sequenced in a study of shared clonotypes between healthy human individuals. The table came from immunoSEQ multiplex PCR; TCRdb's copy has only in-frame clones and leaves some out. The table has about 2.3 million clones, more than 85% seen once. The sequenced sample consisted of naive CD4+ T cells from PBMCs. These receptors came from a man between 18 and 29 years old in good health. Some clones in this sample may be carry-over from other donors' samples. The CDR3 runs from the conserved cysteine through the conserved F or W. D genes are given only for firm matches. Size is omitted from some rows. Given values are once, few, many or a class for expanded clones.

D	J	V	size	DNA	CDR3
.	TRBJ1-4	TRBV5-1	.	TGCGCCAGCAGCTTGGGGGAGACGGGCGAAAAACTGTTTTTT	CASSLGETGEKLFF
.	TRBJ2-7	TRBV20-1	.	TGCAGTGCTTGGAGGGGCTACGAGCAGTACTTC	CSAWRGYEQYF
TRBD2	TRBJ2-1	TRBV6-1	.	TGTGCCAGCAGTCCCAGCGGGAGCTCCTACAATGAGCAGTTCTTC	CASSPSGSSYNEQFF
.	TRBJ1-5	TRBV28	.	TGTGCCAGCAGTTGGGGAGGGCAGCCCCAGCATTTT	CASSWGGQPQHF
.	TRBJ2-6	TRBV2	.	TGTGCCAGCAGTGGGCCCGACCGTCGGGGGGCCAACGTCCTGACTTTC	CASSGPDRRGANVLTF
TRBD1	TRBJ2-1	TRBV28	.	TGTGCCAGCAGTTTCCGGGACAGGGGGCGAGATGAGCAGTTCTTC	CASSFRDRGRDEQFF
.	TRBJ2-7	TRBV10-3	.	TGTGCCATCAGTGAGTCTCTTCAACTTGGCTCCTACGAGCAGTACTTC	CAISESLQLGSYEQYF
.	TRBJ2-1	TRBV19	.	TGTGCCAGTAGTCCTAAGGGTTTGGAATACAATGAGCAGTTCTTC	CASSPKGLEYNEQFF
.	TRBJ1-4	TRBV11-2	once	TGTGCCAGCAGCCTGCCCCTGCAGTCGGGAAAACTGTTTTTT	CASSLPLQSGKLFF
TRBD1	TRBJ1-3	TRBV5-6	.	TGTGCCAGCAGCAGCCTGGACAGGGGAGGAAACACCATATATTTT	CASSSLDRGGNTIYF
TRBD1	TRBJ2-1	TRBV9	.	TGTGCCAGCAGCTCAGGGGGCTTCTCCTACAATGAGCAGTTCTTC	CASSSGGFSYNEQFF
.	TRBJ2-5	TRBV27	.	TGTGCCAGCAGTCCACTCAGGGGCCGAGAGACCCAGTACTTC	CASSPLRGRETQYF
.	TRBJ2-3	TRBV6-6	.	TGTGCCAGCAGGGGGACTCCGGGACATACGCAGTATTTT	CASRGTPGHTQYF
TRBD1	TRBJ2-7	TRBV2	.	TGTGCCAGCAAGAGGGGACAGGGGGTCCTCTACGAGCAGTACTTC	CASKRGQGVLYEQYF
.	TRBJ1-5	TRBV10-1	.	TGCGCCAGCAGTGCCGCGGCAGATCAGCCCCAGCATTTT	CASSAAADQPQHF
.	TRBJ2-2	TRBV4-3	.	TGCGCCAGCAGCCAAGATGTTGCTAGAGCGAACACCGGGGAGCTGTTTTTT	CASSQDVARANTGELFF
.	TRBJ2-3	TRBV5-1	.	TGCGCCAGCAGCTCGACGGGAACCCAAGATACGCAGTATTTT	CASSSTGTQDTQYF
.	TRBJ2-7	TRBV21-1	.	TGTGCCAGCAGCAAAGTGGGCACGGTGTATTACGAGCAGTACTTC	CASSKVGTVYYEQYF
.	TRBJ1-1	TRBV7-9	.	TGTGCCAGCAGCTTAGTGGGGGCAGGTGAAGCTTTCTTT	CASSLVGAGEAFF
TRBD2	TRBJ2-1	TRBV19	.	TGTGCCAGTAGTATGAGAGCGGGAGAGGCCTACAATGAGCAGTTCTTC	CASSMRAGEAYNEQFF
TRBD1	TRBJ2-4	TRBV2	.	TGTGCCAGCAGGGCCGGACAGGGGTGGAGCATTCAGTACTTC	CASRAGQGWSIQYF
.	TRBJ1-2	TRBV19	.	TGTGCCAGTAGGGAGACATCCCGTAACTATGGCTACACCTTC	CASRETSRNYGYTF
TRBD1	TRBJ1-1	TRBV7-2	.	TGTGCCAGCAGCTCACTGGGGACAGCGAACACTGAAGCTTTCTTT	CASSSLGTANTEAFF
.	TRBJ2-7	TRBV6-6	.	TGTGCCAGCAGTTACTCGAACCCCCACGAGCAGTACTTC	CASSYSNPHEQYF
.	TRBJ2-3	TRBV5-1	.	TGCGCCAGCAGCTCCCGCAAGTTTGGTGCGGGAAAGGACGGAAACACAGATACGCAGTATTTT	CASSSRKFGAGKDGNTDTQYF